The 16 T cell receptor beta chains given below trace back to one sample, sequenced in a study of blood T cell repertoires in COVID-19. Here immunoSEQ multiplex PCR was the method, and the copy in TCRdb shows in-frame clones only, minus some. The sample includes 25,000 to 40,000 clones, 80% to 90% of them seen just once. Sequencing used peripheral blood. The receptors were sampled from a man aged 60 to 75 with active COVID-19.

The V gene is TRBV3-1 (or the pseudogene TRBV3-2), the J gene TRBJ2-2; D gene ambiguous. The CDR3 contains 15 residues. From germline, CDR1 is LGHDT and CDR2 YNNKEL (reference sequence). Trimming left V 4 bases short and J 4 bases short, with 13 bases between. The CDR3 DNA follows: TGTGCCAGCAGCCCCATTAGTGGCGGCACCGGGGAGCTGTTTTTT. Protein product: CASSPISGGTGELFF.

J is TRBJ2-7 and V is TRBV6-2 or TRBV6-3; D may be TRBD1 (5 bases). CDR3 length: 16 residues. V lost 0 bases to trimming and J lost 7 bases, with 19 bases between them. Germline V CDR1 and CDR2: MNHEY, SVGEGT. The CDR3: CASSYSSKGPRREQYF. DNA of the CDR3: TGTGCCAGCAGTTACTCGAGTAAGGGGCCCCGCCGGGAGCAGTACTTC.

The chain links TRBV5-1 to TRBJ2-7; 11 bases fit TRBD2. V shed 2 bases and J 6 bases; nucleotides not matched to a gene: 7. CDR3 size: 15 residues. CDR1 is SGHRS and CDR2 is YFSETQ in the germline V gene. The CDR3 DNA sequence: TGCGCCAGCAGCTTTACTAGCGGGGGTACCGGCGAGCAGTACTTC. Its protein is CASSFTSGGTGEQYF.

This clone was seen a single time. The chain carries TRBV4-1 and TRBJ1-5, with 8 bases that match TRBD1. Germline V CDR1 and CDR2: MGHRA, YSYEKL. V lost 4 bases to trimming and J lost 0 bases; unmatched junction nucleotides: 11. The CDR3 has 18 amino acids. The DNA for the CDR3 is TGCGCCAGCAGCCCTCGCCAGGGGGCCCTTTATAGCAATCAGCCCCAGCATTTT. Translation: CASSPRQGALYSNQPQHF.

The chain is built from TRBV29-1 and TRBJ1-2; 8 positions match TRBD1. J was trimmed by 9 bases and V by 2 bases; bases with no gene match: 8. This CDR3 contains 13 residues. Germline loops: CDR1 SQVTM, CDR2 ANQGSEA. CDR3 nucleotide sequence: TGCAGCGTTGAATGTCTTGGACAGGGCTGCTACACCTTC. Translation: CSVECLGQGCYTF. Supplemented by reference TRBV29-1 and TRBJ1-2, the full variable domain reads SAVISQKPSRDICQRGTSLTIQCQVDSQVTMMFWYRQQPGQSLTLIATANQGSEATYESGFVIDKFPISRPNLTFSTLTVSNMSPEDSSIYLCSVECLGQGCYTFGSGTRLTVV.

J is TRBJ1-3 and V is TRBV6-5; maybe TRBD1 (5 bases). Between the trimmed V and J ends, which lost 6 bases and 3 bases, there was a span of 9 bases. Germline loops: CDR1 MNHEY, CDR2 SVGAGI. The CDR3 runs 13 residues. In DNA, the CDR3 is TGTGCCAGCAGAACAGGCTATGGAAACACCATATATTTT. This gives the protein CASRTGYGNTIYF.

The chain is built from TRBV7-2 and TRBJ2-7, with a tentative D call TRBD2 (5 bases). The CDR3 has 15 amino acids. Between the trimmed V and J ends, which lost 5 bases and 1 base, there was a span of 15 bases. Germline-derived CDR1 and CDR2 are SGHTA and FQGNSA. CDR3 region: CASSPPRGTSYEQYF. For the CDR3, the DNA is TGTGCCAGCAGCCCCCCCCGGGGAACGTCCTACGAGCAGTACTTC.

The rearrangement uses TRBV9 and TRBJ1-5, with D unclear. The CDR3 is made up of 15 amino acids. Germline CDR1 SGDLS, CDR2 YYNGEE. With 0 bases removed from V and 0 bases from J, the gap between germline ends came to 7 bases. As DNA, the CDR3 is TGTGCCAGCAGCGTAGGGGCAGATAGCAATCAGCCCCAGCATTTT. Residues: CASSVGADSNQPQHF. The variable domain in full, completed from reference TRBV9 and TRBJ1-5, reads DSGVTQTPKHLITATGQRVTLRCSPRSGDLSVYWYQQSLDQGLQFLIQYYNGEERAKGNILERFSAQQFPDLHSELNLSSLELGDSALYFCASSVGADSNQPQHFGDGTRLSIL.

The chain uses TRBV6-2 or TRBV6-3 and TRBJ2-3; a weak D match, TRBD2 (5 bases). The CDR3 loop spans 19 amino acids. Germline loops: CDR1 MNHEY, CDR2 SVGEGT. The V end was cut by 5 bases, the J end by 10 bases, with 34 bases between. The CDR3 DNA is TGTGCCAGCAGTACCCCACCGCACCTAGCCAGATACGTCTTCGAGGCGCAGTATTTT. It encodes CASSTPPHLARYVFEAQYF.

The chain employs TRBV24-1 and TRBJ1-5; D remains ambiguous. The ends were cut back, 5 bases at V and 6 bases at J, with 10 bases in the middle. CDR1 and CDR2 (germline): KGHDR, SFDVKD. The CDR3 sequence is 13 residues long. CDR3 protein: CATSGGSAQPQHF. CDR3 bases: TGTGCCACCAGTGGAGGGAGCGCTCAGCCCCAGCATTTT.

This chain uses TRBV18 with TRBJ1-1; D is unclear. Per the germline V gene, CDR1 is KGHSH and CDR2 is LQKENI. The CDR3 runs 14 residues. Trimming took off 3 bases at V and 1 base at J, with 9 bases between the two ends. Here the CDR3 reads CASSPRLANTEAFF. In DNA, the CDR3 is TGTGCCAGCTCACCTCGACTGGCGAACACTGAAGCTTTCTTT.

The chain uses TRBV12-3 or TRBV12-4 and TRBJ1-6; D perhaps matches TRBD1 (5 bases). This CDR3 contains 13 residues. Trimming shortened V by 4 bases and J by 9 bases, and 10 bases separated the two germline ends. The DNA for the CDR3 is TGTGCCAGCAGTTCCAGGGATAGTTCACCCCTCCACTTT. This translates into CASSSRDSSPLHF.

V gene TRBV6-4 combines with J gene TRBJ2-1; 9 nucleotides agree with TRBD2. CDR1 and CDR2 (germline): MRHNA, SNTAGT. V shed 6 bases, J shed 8 bases, and the junction held 8 bases outside the gene matches. This CDR3 is 14 amino acids long. As DNA, the CDR3 is TGTGCCAGCAGGGTAATAGCGGGGGCACATGAGCAGTTCTTC. It yields the protein CASRVIAGAHEQFF.

The chain has TRBV30 and TRBJ2-5; a possible D gene is TRBD2 (6 bases). The CDR3 covers 13 residues. V was shortened by 2 bases and J by 5 bases, with 12 bases between the two germline ends. Germline V lookup: CDR1 GTSNPN, CDR2 SVGIG (reference sequence). The CDR3 DNA follows: TGTGCCTGGAGTCTATCTAGCGCGGAGACCCAGTACTTC. Translating gives CAWSLSSAETQYF.

The chain joins TRBV10-3 to TRBJ1-2; the match to TRBD1 covers 9 bases. Germline CDR1 and CDR2: ENHRY and SYGVKD. CDR3 length: 15 residues. J lost 5 bases, V lost 5 bases, and 9 bases had no gene match. CDR3 DNA sequence: TGTGCCATCAGTCTATCGGGACAGGGATATTATGGCTACACCTTC. The encoded protein is CAISLSGQGYYGYTF.

This clone was picked up a small number of times. V usage is TRBV27 and J usage is TRBJ1-5; tentatively, D is TRBD1 (6 bases). Trimming left V 3 bases short and J 6 bases short, with 12 bases between. Per germline, CDR1 MNHEY and CDR2 SMNVEV (reference sequence). The CDR3 runs to 14 residues. CDR3 protein: CASSLGGARQPQHF. The CDR3 DNA sequence: TGTGCCAGCAGTTTGGGGGGGGCCCGTCAGCCCCAGCATTTT.